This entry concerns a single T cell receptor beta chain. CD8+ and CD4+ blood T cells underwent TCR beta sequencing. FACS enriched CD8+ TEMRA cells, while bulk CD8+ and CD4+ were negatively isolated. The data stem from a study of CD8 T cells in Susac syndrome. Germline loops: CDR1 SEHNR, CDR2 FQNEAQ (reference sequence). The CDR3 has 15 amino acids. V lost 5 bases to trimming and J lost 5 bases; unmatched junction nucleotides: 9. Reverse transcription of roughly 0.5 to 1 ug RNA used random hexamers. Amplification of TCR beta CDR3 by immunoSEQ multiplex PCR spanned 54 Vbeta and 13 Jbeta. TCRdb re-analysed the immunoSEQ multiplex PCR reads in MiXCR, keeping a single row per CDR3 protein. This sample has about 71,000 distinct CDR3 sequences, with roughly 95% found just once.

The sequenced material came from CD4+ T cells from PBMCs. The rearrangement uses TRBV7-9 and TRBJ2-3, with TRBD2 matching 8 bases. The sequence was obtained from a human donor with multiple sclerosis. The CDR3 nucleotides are TGTGCCAGCAGCCGGAAACGGGGGGGCGTAGATACGCAGTATTTT. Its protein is CASSRKRGGVDTQYF.